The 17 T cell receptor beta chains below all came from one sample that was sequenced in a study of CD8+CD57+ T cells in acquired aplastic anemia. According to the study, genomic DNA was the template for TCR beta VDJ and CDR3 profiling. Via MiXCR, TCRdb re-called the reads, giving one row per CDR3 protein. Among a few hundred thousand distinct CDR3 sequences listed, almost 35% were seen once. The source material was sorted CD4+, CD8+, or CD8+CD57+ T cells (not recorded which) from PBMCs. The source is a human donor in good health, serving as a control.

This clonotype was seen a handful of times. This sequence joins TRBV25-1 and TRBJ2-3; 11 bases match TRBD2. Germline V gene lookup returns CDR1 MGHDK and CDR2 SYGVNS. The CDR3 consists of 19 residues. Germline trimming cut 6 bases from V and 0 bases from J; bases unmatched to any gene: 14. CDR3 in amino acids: CASSVVGLAGGPSTDTQYF. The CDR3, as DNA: TGTGCCAGCAGCGTAGTTGGGCTAGCGGGGGGCCCAAGCACAGATACGCAGTATTTT.

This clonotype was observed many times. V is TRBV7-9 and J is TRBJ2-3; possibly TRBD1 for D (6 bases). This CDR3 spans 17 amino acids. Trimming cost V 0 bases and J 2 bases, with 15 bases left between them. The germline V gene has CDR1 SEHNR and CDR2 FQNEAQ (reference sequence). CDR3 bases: TGTGCCAGCAGCTTAGCTTCAGGGGTGGCGAACACAGATACGCAGTATTTT. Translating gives CASSLASGVANTDTQYF.

Here the CDR3 reads CAVPGGSGNTIYF. CDR3 DNA: TGTGCAGTCCCAGGAGGCTCTGGAAACACCATATATTTT. This chain uses TRBV30 with TRBJ1-3; no clear D. This CDR3 is 13 amino acids long. Germline V gene lookup returns CDR1 GTSNPN and CDR2 SVGIG (reference sequence).

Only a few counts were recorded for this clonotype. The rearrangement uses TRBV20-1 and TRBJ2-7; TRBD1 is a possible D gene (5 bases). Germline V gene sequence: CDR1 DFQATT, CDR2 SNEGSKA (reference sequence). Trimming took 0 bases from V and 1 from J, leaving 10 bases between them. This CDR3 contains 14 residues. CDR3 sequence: CSARDWQGSYEQYF. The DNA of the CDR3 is TGCAGTGCTAGAGATTGGCAGGGATCCTACGAGCAGTACTTC.

The CDR3 nucleotides read TGTGCCAGCAGTGAACAGGGAAGGAATTCACCCCTCCACTTT. It is translated as CASSEQGRNSPLHF. V gene TRBV2 combines with J gene TRBJ1-6; a possible D gene is TRBD1 (5 bases). The germline V and J ends were trimmed by 2 bases and 7 bases, with 9 bases remaining between them. This CDR3 has 14 residues. Germline CDR1 reads SNHLY; CDR2 reads FYNNEI.

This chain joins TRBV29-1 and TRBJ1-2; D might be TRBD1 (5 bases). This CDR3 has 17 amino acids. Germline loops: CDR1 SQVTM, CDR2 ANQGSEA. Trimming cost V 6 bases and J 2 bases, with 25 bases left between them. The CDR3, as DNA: TGCAGCGTCGAACCCGGGACCGGAAATCTAAGAAACTATGGCTACACCTTC. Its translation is CSVEPGTGNLRNYGYTF.

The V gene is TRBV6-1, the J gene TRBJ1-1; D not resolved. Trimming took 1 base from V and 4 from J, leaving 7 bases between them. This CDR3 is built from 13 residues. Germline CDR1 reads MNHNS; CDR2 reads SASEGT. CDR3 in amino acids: CASSEDFRTEAFF. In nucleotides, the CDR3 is TGTGCCAGCAGTGAAGACTTCCGCACTGAAGCTTTCTTT.

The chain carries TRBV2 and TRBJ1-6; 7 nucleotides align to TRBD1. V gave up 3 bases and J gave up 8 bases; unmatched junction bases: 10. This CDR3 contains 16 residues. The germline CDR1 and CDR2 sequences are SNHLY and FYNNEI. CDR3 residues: CASSDLGAGGDSPLHF. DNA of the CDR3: TGTGCCAGCAGTGACCTAGGGGCAGGGGGAGATTCACCCCTCCACTTT. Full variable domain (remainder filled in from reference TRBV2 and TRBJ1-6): EPEVTQTPSHQVTQMGQEVILRCVPISNHLYFYWYRQILGQKVEFLVSFYNNEISEKSEIFDDQFSVERPDGSNFTLKIRSTKLEDSAMYFCASSDLGAGGDSPLHFGNGTRLTVT.

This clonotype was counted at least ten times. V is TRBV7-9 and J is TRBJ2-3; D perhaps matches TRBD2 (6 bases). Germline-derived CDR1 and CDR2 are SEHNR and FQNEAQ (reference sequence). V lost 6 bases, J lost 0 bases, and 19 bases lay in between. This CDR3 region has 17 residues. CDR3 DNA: TGTGCCAGCAGAGATCCTATTAGGGACTCTAGCACAGATACGCAGTATTTT. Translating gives CASRDPIRDSSTDTQYF.

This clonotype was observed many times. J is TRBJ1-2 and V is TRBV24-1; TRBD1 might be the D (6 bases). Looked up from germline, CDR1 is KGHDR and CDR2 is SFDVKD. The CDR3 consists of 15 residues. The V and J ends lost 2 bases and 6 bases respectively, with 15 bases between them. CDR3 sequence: CATSDWDKGENGYTF. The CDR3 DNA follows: TGTGCCACCAGTGATTGGGACAAGGGAGAGAATGGCTACACCTTC.

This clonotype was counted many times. CDR3: CASSVGSQGYQPQHF. The CDR3 DNA is TGTGCCAGCAGCGTAGGATCCCAGGGTTACCAGCCCCAGCATTTT. This chain links TRBV9 with TRBJ1-5; D perhaps matches TRBD1 (5 bases). Per the germline V gene, CDR1 is SGDLS and CDR2 is YYNGEE. Deletions cut 0 bases from V and 7 bases from J, with 14 bases between. This CDR3 comprises 15 residues.

DNA of the CDR3: TGTGCCAGCAGGGGCTTGGGATACGAGCAGTACTTC. Translating gives CASRGLGYEQYF. V and J are TRBV6-2 or TRBV6-3 and TRBJ2-7, with no clear D. Deletions cut 6 bases from V and 4 bases from J, with 10 bases between. CDR3 length: 12 amino acids. Germline lookup yields CDR1 MNHEY and CDR2 SVGEGT.

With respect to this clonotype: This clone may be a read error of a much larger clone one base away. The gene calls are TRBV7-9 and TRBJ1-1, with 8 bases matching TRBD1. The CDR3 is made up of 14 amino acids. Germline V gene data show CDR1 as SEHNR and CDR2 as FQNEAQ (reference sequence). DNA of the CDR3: TGTGCCAGCAGCTCGCAGGGGGCGGGTACTGAAGCTTCCTTT. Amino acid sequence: CASSSQGAGTEASF.

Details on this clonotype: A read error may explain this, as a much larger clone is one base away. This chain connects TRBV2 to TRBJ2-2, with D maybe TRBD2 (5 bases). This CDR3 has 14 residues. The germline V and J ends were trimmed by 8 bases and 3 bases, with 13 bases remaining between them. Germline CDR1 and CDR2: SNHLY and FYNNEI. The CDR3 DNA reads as TGTGCCAGCCGAGGGTCACCCTACACCGGGGAGCTGTTTTTT. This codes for CASRGSPYTGELFF.

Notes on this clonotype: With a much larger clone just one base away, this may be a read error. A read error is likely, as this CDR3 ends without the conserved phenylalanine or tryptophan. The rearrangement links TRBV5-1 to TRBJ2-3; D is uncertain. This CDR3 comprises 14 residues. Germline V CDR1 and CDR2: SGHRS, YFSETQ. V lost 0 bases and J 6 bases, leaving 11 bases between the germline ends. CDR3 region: CASSLGATVDTQYV. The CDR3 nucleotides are TGCGCCAGCAGCTTGGGGGCCACCGTCGATACGCAGTATGTT.

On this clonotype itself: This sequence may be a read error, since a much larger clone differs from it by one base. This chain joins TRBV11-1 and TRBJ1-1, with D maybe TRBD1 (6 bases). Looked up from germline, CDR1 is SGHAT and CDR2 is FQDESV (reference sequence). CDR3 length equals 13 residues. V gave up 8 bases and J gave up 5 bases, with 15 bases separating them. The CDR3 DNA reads TGTGCCAGCGGCTACGCAGGGGCGACTGAAGCTTTCTTT. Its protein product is CASGYAGATEAFF.

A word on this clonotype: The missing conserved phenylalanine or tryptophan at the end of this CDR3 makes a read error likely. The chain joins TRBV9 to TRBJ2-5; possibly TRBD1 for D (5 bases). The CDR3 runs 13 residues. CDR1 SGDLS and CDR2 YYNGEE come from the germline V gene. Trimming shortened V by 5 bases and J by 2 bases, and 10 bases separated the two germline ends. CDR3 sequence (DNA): TGTGCCAGCAGTACCAGACAGCAAGAGACCCAGTACCTC. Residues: CASSTRQQETQYL.